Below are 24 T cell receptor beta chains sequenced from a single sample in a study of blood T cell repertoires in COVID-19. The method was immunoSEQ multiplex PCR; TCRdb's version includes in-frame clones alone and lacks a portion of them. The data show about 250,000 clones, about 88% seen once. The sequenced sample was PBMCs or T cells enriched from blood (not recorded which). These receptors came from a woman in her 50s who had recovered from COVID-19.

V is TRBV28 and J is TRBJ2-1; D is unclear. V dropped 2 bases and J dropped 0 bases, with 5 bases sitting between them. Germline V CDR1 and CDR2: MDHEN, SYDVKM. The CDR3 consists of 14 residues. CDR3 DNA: TGTGCCAGCAGTTTAGAGAGCTCCTACAATGAGCAGTTCTTC. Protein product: CASSLESSYNEQFF.

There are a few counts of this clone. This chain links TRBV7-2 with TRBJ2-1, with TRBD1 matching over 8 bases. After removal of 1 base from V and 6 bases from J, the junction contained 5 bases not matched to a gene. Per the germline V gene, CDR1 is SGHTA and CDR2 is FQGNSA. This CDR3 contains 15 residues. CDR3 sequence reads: CASSLGGQARNEQFF. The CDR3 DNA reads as TGTGCCAGCAGCTTAGGGGGACAGGCTCGCAATGAGCAGTTCTTC.

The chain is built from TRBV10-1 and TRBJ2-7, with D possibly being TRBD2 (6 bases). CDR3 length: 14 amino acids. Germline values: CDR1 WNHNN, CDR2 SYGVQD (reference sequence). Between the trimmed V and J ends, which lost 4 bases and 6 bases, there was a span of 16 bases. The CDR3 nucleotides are TGCGCCAGCAGTGGGGGGACCGGGGGATCCGAGCAGTACTTC. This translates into CASSGGTGGSEQYF.

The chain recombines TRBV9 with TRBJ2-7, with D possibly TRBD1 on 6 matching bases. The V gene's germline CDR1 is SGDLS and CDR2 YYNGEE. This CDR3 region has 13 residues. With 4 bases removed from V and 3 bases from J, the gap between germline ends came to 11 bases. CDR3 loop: CASSRGGGYEQYF. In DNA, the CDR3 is TGTGCCAGCAGCAGAGGGGGTGGCTACGAGCAGTACTTC. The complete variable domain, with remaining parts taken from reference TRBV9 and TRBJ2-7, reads DSGVTQTPKHLITATGQRVTLRCSPRSGDLSVYWYQQSLDQGLQFLIQYYNGEERAKGNILERFSAQQFPDLHSELNLSSLELGDSALYFCASSRGGGYEQYFGPGTRLTVT.

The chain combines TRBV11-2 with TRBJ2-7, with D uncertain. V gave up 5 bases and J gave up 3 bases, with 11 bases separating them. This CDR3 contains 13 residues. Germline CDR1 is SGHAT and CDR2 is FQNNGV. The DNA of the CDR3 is TGTGCCAGCAGCCCCGCCGCGATCTACGAGCAGTACTTC. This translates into CASSPAAIYEQYF.

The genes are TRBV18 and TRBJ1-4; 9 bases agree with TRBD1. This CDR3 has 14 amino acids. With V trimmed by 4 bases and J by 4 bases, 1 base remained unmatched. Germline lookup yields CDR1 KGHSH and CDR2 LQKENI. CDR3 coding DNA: TGTGCCAGCTCACTGACAGGGGGTAATGAAAAACTGTTTTTT. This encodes CASSLTGGNEKLFF.

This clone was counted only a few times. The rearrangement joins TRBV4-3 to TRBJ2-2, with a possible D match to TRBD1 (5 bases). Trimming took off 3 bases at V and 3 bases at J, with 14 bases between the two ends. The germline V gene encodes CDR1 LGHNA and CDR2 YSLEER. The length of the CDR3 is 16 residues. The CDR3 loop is CASSHGQGWYTGELFF. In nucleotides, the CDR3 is TGCGCCAGCAGCCACGGACAAGGGTGGTACACCGGGGAGCTGTTTTTT.

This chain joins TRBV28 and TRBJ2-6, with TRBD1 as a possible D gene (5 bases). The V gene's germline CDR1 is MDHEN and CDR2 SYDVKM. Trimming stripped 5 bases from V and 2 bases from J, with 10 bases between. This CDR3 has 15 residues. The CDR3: CASSTAGTGANVLTF. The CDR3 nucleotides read TGTGCCAGCAGTACCGCAGGGACTGGGGCCAACGTCCTGACTTTC.

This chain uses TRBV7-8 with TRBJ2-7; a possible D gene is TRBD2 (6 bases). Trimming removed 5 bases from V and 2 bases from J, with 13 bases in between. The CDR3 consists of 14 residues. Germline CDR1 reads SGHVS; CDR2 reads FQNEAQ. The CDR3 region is CASSPGEGAYEQYF. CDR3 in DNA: TGTGCCAGCAGCCCGGGGGAAGGAGCCTACGAGCAGTACTTC.

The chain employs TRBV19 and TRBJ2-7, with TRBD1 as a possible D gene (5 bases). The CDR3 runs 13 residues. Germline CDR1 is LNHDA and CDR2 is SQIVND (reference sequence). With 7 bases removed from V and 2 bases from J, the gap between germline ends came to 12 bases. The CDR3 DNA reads TGTGCCAGTAAGCAACAGGACACCTACGAGCAGTACTTC. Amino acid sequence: CASKQQDTYEQYF.

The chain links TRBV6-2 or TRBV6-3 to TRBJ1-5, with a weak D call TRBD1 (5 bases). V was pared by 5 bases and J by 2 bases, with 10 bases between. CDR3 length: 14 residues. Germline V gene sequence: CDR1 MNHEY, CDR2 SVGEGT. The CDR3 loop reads CASSQDRRNQPQHF. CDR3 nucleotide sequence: TGTGCCAGCAGTCAAGACAGACGCAATCAGCCCCAGCATTTT.

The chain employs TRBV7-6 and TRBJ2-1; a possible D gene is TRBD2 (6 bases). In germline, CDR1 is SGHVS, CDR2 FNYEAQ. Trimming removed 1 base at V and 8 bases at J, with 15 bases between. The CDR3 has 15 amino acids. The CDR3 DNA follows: TGTGCCAGCAGCTTAGATTACGGGAGCTCCGATGAGCAGTTCTTC. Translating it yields CASSLDYGSSDEQFF.

Here the CDR3 reads CSASGIHEQFF. Here the CDR3 DNA reads TGCAGTGCTAGCGGGATACATGAGCAGTTCTTC. This sequence joins TRBV20-1 and TRBJ2-1, with a tentative D call TRBD2 (5 bases). With 3 bases removed from V and 8 bases from J, the gap between germline ends came to 8 bases. The CDR3 length is 11 residues. The V gene's germline CDR1 is DFQATT and CDR2 SNEGSKA (reference sequence).

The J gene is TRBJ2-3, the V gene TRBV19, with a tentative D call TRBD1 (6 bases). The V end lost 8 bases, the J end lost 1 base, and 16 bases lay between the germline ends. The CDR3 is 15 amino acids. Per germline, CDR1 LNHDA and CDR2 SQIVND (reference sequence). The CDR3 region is CASQKTGLGTDTQYF. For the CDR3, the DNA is TGTGCCAGTCAAAAGACAGGTTTGGGCACAGATACGCAGTATTTT.

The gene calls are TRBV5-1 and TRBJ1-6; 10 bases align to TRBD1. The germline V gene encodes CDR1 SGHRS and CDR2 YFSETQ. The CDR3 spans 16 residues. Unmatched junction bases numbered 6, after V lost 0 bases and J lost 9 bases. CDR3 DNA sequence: TGCGCCAGCAGCTTGGCCGTTGGACAGGGGGGTTCACCCCTCCACTTT. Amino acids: CASSLAVGQGGSPLHF.

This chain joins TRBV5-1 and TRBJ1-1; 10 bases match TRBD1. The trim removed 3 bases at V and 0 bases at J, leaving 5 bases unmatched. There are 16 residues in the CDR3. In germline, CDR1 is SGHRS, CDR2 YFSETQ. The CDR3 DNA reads TGCGCCAGCAGCTCGGGACAGGGGAACATGAACACTGAAGCTTTCTTT. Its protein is CASSSGQGNMNTEAFF. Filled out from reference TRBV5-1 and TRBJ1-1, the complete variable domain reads KAGVTQTPRYLIKTRGQQVTLSCSPISGHRSVSWYQQTPGQGLQFLFEYFSETQRNKGNFPGRFSGRQFSNSRSEMNVSTLELGDSALYLCASSSGQGNMNTEAFFGQGTRLTVV.

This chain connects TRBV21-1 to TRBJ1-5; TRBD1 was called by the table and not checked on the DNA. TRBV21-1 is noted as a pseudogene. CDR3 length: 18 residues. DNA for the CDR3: TGTGCCAGCAGCGCCAAAGCGGACAGGGGTCTACTCAATCAGCCCCAGCATTTT. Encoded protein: CASSAKADRGLLNQPQHF.

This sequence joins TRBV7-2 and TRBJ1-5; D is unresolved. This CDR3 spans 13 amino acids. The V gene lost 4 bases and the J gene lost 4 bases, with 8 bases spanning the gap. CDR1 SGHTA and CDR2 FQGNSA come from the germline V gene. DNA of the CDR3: TGTGCCAGCAGCTGGCAGAATAATCAGCCCCAGCATTTT. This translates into CASSWQNNQPQHF. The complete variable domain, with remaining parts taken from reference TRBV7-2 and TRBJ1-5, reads GAGVSQSPSNKVTEKGKDVELRCDPISGHTALYWYRQSLGQGLEFLIYFQGNSAPDKSGLPSDRFSAERTGGSVSTLTIQRTQQEDSAVYLCASSWQNNQPQHFGDGTRLSIL.

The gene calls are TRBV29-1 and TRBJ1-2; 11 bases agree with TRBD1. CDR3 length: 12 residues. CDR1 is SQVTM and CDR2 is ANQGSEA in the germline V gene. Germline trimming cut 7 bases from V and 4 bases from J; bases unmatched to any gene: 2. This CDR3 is CSGGQGAYGYTF. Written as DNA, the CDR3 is TGCAGCGGAGGACAGGGGGCCTATGGCTACACCTTC.

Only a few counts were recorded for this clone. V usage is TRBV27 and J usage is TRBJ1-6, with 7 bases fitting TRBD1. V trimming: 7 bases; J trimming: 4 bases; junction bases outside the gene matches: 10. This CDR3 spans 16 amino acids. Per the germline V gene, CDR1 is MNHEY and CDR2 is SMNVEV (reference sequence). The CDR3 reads CASTSTGTVYNSPLHF. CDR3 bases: TGTGCCAGCACTTCCACGGGGACAGTTTATAATTCACCCCTCCACTTT.

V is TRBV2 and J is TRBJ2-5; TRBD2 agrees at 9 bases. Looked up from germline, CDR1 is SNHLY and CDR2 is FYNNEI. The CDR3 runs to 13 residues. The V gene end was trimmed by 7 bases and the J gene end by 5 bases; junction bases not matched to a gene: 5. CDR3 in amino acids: CASILAGAETQYF. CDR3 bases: TGTGCCAGCATACTAGCGGGTGCTGAGACCCAGTACTTC.

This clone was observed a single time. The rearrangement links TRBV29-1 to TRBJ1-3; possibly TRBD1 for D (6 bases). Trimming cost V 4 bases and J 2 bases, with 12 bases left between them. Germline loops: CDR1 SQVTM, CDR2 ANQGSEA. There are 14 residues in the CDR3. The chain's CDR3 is CSVATGNTGNTIYF. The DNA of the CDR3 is TGCAGCGTTGCTACAGGGAACACTGGAAACACCATATATTTT. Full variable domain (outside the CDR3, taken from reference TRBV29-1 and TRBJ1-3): SAVISQKPSRDICQRGTSLTIQCQVDSQVTMMFWYRQQPGQSLTLIATANQGSEATYESGFVIDKFPISRPNLTFSTLTVSNMSPEDSSIYLCSVATGNTGNTIYFGEGSWLTVV.

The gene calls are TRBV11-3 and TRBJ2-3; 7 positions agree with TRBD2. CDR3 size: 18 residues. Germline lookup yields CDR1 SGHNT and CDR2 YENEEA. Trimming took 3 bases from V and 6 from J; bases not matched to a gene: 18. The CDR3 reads CASSFAGAGAGDHDTQYF. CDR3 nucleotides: TGTGCCAGCAGCTTCGCCGGGGCCGGCGCGGGAGACCACGATACGCAGTATTTT.

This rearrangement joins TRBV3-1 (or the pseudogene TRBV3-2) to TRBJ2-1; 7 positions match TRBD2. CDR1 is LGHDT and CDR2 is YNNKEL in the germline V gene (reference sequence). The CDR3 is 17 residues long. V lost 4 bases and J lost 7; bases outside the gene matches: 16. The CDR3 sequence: CASSPRTSFGEGNEQFF. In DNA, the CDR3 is TGTGCCAGCAGCCCCCGTACTAGCTTTGGGGAGGGGAATGAGCAGTTCTTC.